This T cell receptor beta chain emerged from a study of T cell responses to AZD1222 COVID-19 vaccine. Germline CDR1 SGHRS, CDR2 YFSETQ. This CDR3 is built from 16 residues. V lost 5 bases, J lost 6 bases, and 14 bases stayed unmatched. Sequencing used immunoSEQ multiplex PCR; TCRdb keeps in-frame clones, though not all of them. The sample lists around 150,000 clones, roughly 90% occurring once. The specimen comprised peripheral blood, sampled 28 days after the second AZD1222 dose. The TCR was taken from an adult who received the AZD1222 COVID-19 vaccine. The gene calls are TRBV5-1 and TRBJ2-7, with TRBD2 matching 10 bases. The CDR3 sequence is CASSFELSGRAGEQYF. The CDR3 bases are TGCGCCAGCAGTTTTGAACTGAGCGGGAGGGCCGGCGAGCAGTACTTC.